A single sample gave rise to the 22 T cell receptor beta chains below, sequenced in a study of T cells in tuberculosis. The data were produced by immunoSEQ multiplex PCR, yet TCRdb's version contains in-frame clones alone and is incomplete. The sample carries about 40,000 clones, 85% to 95% recorded once. The sequenced material came from PBMCs. Source of these receptors: a donor aged 5 to 30 with latent tuberculosis or without tuberculosis infection. Some clones in this sample may be carry-over from other donors' samples.

The CDR3 sequence: CASSIFINPLGRESYNEQFF. CDR3 nucleotides: TGTGCCAGTAGTATCTTCATCAACCCTCTCGGACGGGAAAGCTACAATGAGCAGTTCTTC. The rearrangement joins TRBV19 to TRBJ2-1; D perhaps matches TRBD2 (5 bases). The CDR3 covers 20 residues. Germline CDR1 and CDR2: LNHDA and SQIVND (reference sequence). V lost 3 bases, J lost 3 bases, and 27 bases lay in between.

The chain has TRBV5-1 and TRBJ2-6; 8 bases line up with TRBD1. Germline lookup yields CDR1 SGHRS and CDR2 YFSETQ. J was trimmed by 0 bases and V by 1 base; bases with no gene match: 9. This CDR3 comprises 19 residues. The CDR3 nucleotides read TGCGCCAGCAGCTTGAACCGACAGGGGTACAGCTCTGGGGCCAACGTCCTGACTTTC. Its protein product is CASSLNRQGYSSGANVLTF.

This chain connects TRBV19 to TRBJ2-7, with 7 bases matching TRBD1. The J segment lost 3 bases and the V segment lost 6 bases, leaving 8 bases of the junction unmatched. Per the germline V gene, CDR1 is LNHDA and CDR2 is SQIVND (reference sequence). This CDR3 region has 14 residues. CDR3 protein: CASSPSTGDYEQYF. CDR3 DNA sequence: TGTGCCAGTAGCCCCTCTACAGGGGACTACGAGCAGTACTTC. The entire variable domain, with the rest obtained from reference TRBV19 and TRBJ2-7, is as follows: DGGITQSPKYLFRKEGQNVTLSCEQNLNHDAMYWYRQDPGQGLRLIYYSQIVNDFQKGDIAEGYSVSREKKESFPLTVTSAQKNPTAFYLCASSPSTGDYEQYFGPGTRLTVT.

This chain uses TRBV7-6 with TRBJ1-4; TRBD1 matches at 7 bases. The V gene end was trimmed by 5 bases and the J gene end by 5 bases; junction bases not matched to a gene: 5. The germline V gene encodes CDR1 SGHVS and CDR2 FNYEAQ. The CDR3 loop spans 14 amino acids. DNA of the CDR3: TGTGCCAGCAGCGCGGGGACAGCGAATGAAAAACTGTTTTTT. This codes for CASSAGTANEKLFF. Filled out from reference TRBV7-6 and TRBJ1-4, the complete variable domain reads GAGVSQSPRYKVTKRGQDVALRCDPISGHVSLYWYRQALGQGPEFLTYFNYEAQQDKSGLPNDRFSAERPEGSISTLTIQRTEQRDSAMYRCASSAGTANEKLFFGSGTQLSVL.

The rearrangement joins TRBV7-2 to TRBJ1-5, with a weak D call TRBD1 (6 bases). The CDR3 sequence is 13 residues long. Germline-derived CDR1 and CDR2 are SGHTA and FQGNSA. The ends were cut back, 5 bases at V and 4 bases at J, with 9 bases in the middle. The CDR3 region is CASSLDRNQPQHF. CDR3 nucleotides: TGTGCCAGCAGCCTGGACAGAAATCAGCCCCAGCATTTT.

For the CDR3, the DNA is TGTGCCAGCAGCCCGACCGCGGGACGGAATTACAATGAGCAGTTCTTC. It is translated as CASSPTAGRNYNEQFF. J is TRBJ2-1 and V is TRBV7-2; a weak D match, TRBD2 (6 bases). Germline-derived CDR1 and CDR2 are SGHTA and FQGNSA. This CDR3 is built from 16 residues. V lost 5 bases and J lost 4, with 18 bases in between.

This chain uses TRBV2 with TRBJ2-5; TRBD1 matches 8 bases. CDR3 length equals 13 residues. Trimming took 2 bases from V and 7 from J; bases not matched to a gene: 3. CDR1 and CDR2 (germline): SNHLY, FYNNEI. The CDR3 DNA reads TGTGCCAGCAGTGAACAGGGGGCAGGGACCCAGTACTTC. It yields the protein CASSEQGAGTQYF.

CDR3 protein: CASRVDRVVTEAFF. The CDR3 DNA reads as TGTGCCAGCAGGGTTGACAGGGTGGTTACTGAAGCTTTCTTT. This chain uses TRBV2 with TRBJ1-1; 7 bases fit TRBD1. From germline, CDR1 is SNHLY and CDR2 FYNNEI. The V gene end was trimmed by 6 bases and the J gene end by 5 bases; junction bases not matched to a gene: 9. This CDR3 spans 14 amino acids.

The chain recombines TRBV4-1 with TRBJ1-6; D is ambiguous. Per the germline V gene, CDR1 is MGHRA and CDR2 is YSYEKL. This CDR3 contains 18 residues. V was shortened by 0 bases and J by 0 bases, with 12 bases between the two germline ends. CDR3 region: CASSQDRAKSSYNSPLHF. CDR3 DNA: TGCGCCAGCAGCCAAGACCGTGCCAAGAGCTCCTATAATTCACCCCTCCACTTT.

In DNA form, the CDR3 reads TGTGCTAGTGGTTTCAGCGGTAACACCGGGGAGCTGTTTTTT. Translation: CASGFSGNTGELFF. This chain links TRBV12-5 with TRBJ2-2, with D tentatively TRBD2 (5 bases). Trimming stripped 3 bases from V and 2 bases from J, with 7 bases between. This CDR3 has 14 amino acids. In germline, CDR1 is LGHNT, CDR2 FRNRAP.

The J gene is TRBJ1-1, the V gene TRBV5-1; 8 bases fit TRBD1. Germline-derived CDR1 and CDR2 are SGHRS and YFSETQ. The CDR3 consists of 17 residues. Trimming took 2 bases from V and 5 from J; bases not matched to a gene: 14. The CDR3 DNA reads as TGCGCCAGCAGCTTACAGGGGGGTGGCGATTACGGGACTGAAGCTTTCTTT. This encodes CASSLQGGGDYGTEAFF.

The gene calls are TRBV30 and TRBJ1-5; tentatively, D is TRBD1 (6 bases). V was trimmed by 2 bases and J by 9 bases, leaving 17 bases between them. This CDR3 has 14 amino acids. Germline CDR1 GTSNPN, CDR2 SVGIG (reference sequence). CDR3 nucleotide sequence: TGTGCCTGGAGTCTCGCAACAGGGACGAGGCCCCAGCATTTT. It yields the protein CAWSLATGTRPQHF.

The rearrangement joins TRBV5-8 to TRBJ2-1, with D possibly being TRBD2 (5 bases). Germline assignment: CDR1 SGHTS and CDR2 YDEGEE. Trimming stripped 1 base from V and 4 bases from J, with 9 bases between. The CDR3 covers 14 residues. The CDR3 region is CASSLYREYNEQFF. CDR3 bases: TGTGCCAGCAGCTTGTACCGGGAATACAATGAGCAGTTCTTC.

The chain recombines TRBV4-3 with TRBJ1-5; D is ambiguous. V was pared by 0 bases and J by 4 bases, with 16 bases between. CDR1 and CDR2 (germline): LGHNA, YSLEER. The CDR3 is 17 amino acids. CDR3 nucleotide sequence: TGCGCCAGCAGCCAAGACGCCCACCGAAAACTTAATCAGCCCCAGCATTTT. Translated: CASSQDAHRKLNQPQHF.

V gene TRBV4-2 combines with J gene TRBJ2-3, with 7 bases fitting TRBD2. Germline V gene data show CDR1 as LGHNA and CDR2 as YNFKEQ. Trimming at V came to 1 base and at J to 2 bases, leaving 21 bases not matched to a gene. This CDR3 is 21 amino acids long. CDR3 residues: CASSQGWGEERGPATTDTQYF. CDR3 sequence (DNA): TGTGCCAGCAGCCAAGGATGGGGTGAGGAGCGGGGCCCTGCTACCACAGATACGCAGTATTTT.

J is TRBJ1-3 and V is TRBV2; D is undetermined. V was pared by 7 bases and J by 4 bases, with 2 bases between. The CDR3 has 10 residues. Per germline, CDR1 SNHLY and CDR2 FYNNEI. CDR3 in DNA: TGTGCCAGCATAGGAAACACCATATATTTT. The encoded protein is CASIGNTIYF.

The V and J genes are TRBV7-2 and TRBJ2-5; 13 positions agree with TRBD2. This CDR3 is 16 amino acids long. Germline V gene sequence: CDR1 SGHTA, CDR2 FQGNSA. With 2 bases clipped from V and 5 bases from J, the junction kept 5 bases outside the gene matches. The CDR3 nucleotides read TGTGCCAGCAGCTTACGACTAGCGGGGGGTGGGGAGACCCAGTACTTC. Translating gives CASSLRLAGGGETQYF.

V usage is TRBV5-4 and J usage is TRBJ1-4; the D gene is possibly TRBD1 (6 bases). V lost 1 base, J lost 0 bases, and 13 bases lay in between. The CDR3 length is 17 residues. CDR1 and CDR2 from the germline V gene are SGHNT and YYREEE (reference sequence). The CDR3 loop reads CASSLNLGAATNEKLFF. CDR3 coding DNA: TGTGCCAGCAGCTTGAATCTGGGGGCAGCAACTAATGAAAAACTGTTTTTT.

V and J are TRBV4-3 and TRBJ1-2, with 11 positions matching TRBD1. The germline gives CDR1 LGHNA, CDR2 YSLEER. The CDR3 has 16 amino acids. V trimming: 1 base; J trimming: 4 bases; junction bases outside the gene matches: 5. CDR3 residues: CASSQGTGTGGYGYTF. The CDR3 DNA sequence: TGCGCCAGCAGCCAAGGGACCGGGACAGGGGGCTATGGCTACACCTTC.

The chain joins TRBV25-1 to TRBJ1-2, with a weak D call TRBD1 (6 bases). Germline CDR1 and CDR2: MGHDK and SYGVNS. The CDR3 has 17 amino acids. Trimming cost V 2 bases and J 3 bases, with 19 bases left between them. CDR3 protein: CASSEGQGWSRDYGYTF. The CDR3 nucleotides are TGTGCCAGCAGTGAAGGCCAGGGGTGGTCCAGGGACTATGGCTACACCTTC.

The chain links TRBV30 to TRBJ1-3; D remains ambiguous. The germline gives CDR1 GTSNPN, CDR2 SVGIG (reference sequence). Trimming removed 2 bases at V and 8 bases at J, with 10 bases between. This CDR3 spans 12 amino acids. DNA for the CDR3: TGTGCCTGGAGTAGGTTCGCGGACACCATATATTTT. Translated: CAWSRFADTIYF.

Notes on this clone: The sample contains more than one DNA sequence encoding this CDR3. The rearrangement joins TRBV4-3 to TRBJ2-1; 14 positions agree with TRBD2. Germline values: CDR1 LGHNA, CDR2 YSLEER. The CDR3 sequence is 16 residues long. The V segment lost 1 base and the J segment 4 bases; nucleotides outside the gene matches: 0. In DNA form, the CDR3 reads TGCGCCAGCAGCCAAGGACTAGCGGGGGGGTACAATGAGCAGTTCTTC. It yields the protein CASSQGLAGGYNEQFF.